This TCR beta chain was captured in a study of Ad26.COV2.S vaccination and SARS-CoV-2 variants. Regarding the study as a whole: The study found higher spike-specific TCR breadth in vaccine than placebo recipients. Similar non-spike TCR breadth was seen in vaccine and placebo recipients.

Regarding treatment: some 20 received Ad26.COV2.S at low or high dose, single or two shots; five or six received placebo; per-sample allocation not given. The study sampled participants on day 63 after the first vaccine or placebo injection. The sample came from a Boston adult aged 18-55 years. The ends lost 2 bases at V and 2 bases at J; junction bases unmatched: 28. Germline V gene data show CDR1 as MDHEN and CDR2 as SYDVKM. CDR3 length equals 23 residues. This clone was counted once. The antigen is not known. Sequencing used immunoSEQ multiplex PCR; TCRdb keeps in-frame clones, though not all of them. The sample records hundreds of thousands of clones, around 90% being singletons.

The input for sequencing was peripheral blood, taken in a trial of Ad26.COV2.S vaccine versus placebo. The clonotype comes from a person between 18 and 59 years old who received the Ad26.COV2.S COVID-19 vaccine or a placebo. The V call is TRBV28, the J call TRBJ2-7, with 9 nucleotides matching TRBD2. CDR3 nucleotide sequence: TGTGCCAGCAGTTTAGTTAGGGTCTGGACGGAGAAGATTGGACTAGCGAAAGCCTACGAGCAGTACTTC. This encodes CASSLVRVWTEKIGLAKAYEQYF.